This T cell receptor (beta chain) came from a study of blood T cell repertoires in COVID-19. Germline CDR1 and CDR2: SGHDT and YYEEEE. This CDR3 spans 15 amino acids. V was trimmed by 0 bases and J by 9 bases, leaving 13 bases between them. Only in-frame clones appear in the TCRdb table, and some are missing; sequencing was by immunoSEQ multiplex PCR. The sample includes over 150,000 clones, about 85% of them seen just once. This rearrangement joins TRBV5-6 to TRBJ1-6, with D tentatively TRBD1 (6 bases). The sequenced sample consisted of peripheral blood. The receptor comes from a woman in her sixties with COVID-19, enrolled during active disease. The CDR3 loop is CASSLGQASRSPLHF. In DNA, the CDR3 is TGTGCCAGCAGCTTGGGACAGGCCAGCCGTTCACCCCTCCACTTT.